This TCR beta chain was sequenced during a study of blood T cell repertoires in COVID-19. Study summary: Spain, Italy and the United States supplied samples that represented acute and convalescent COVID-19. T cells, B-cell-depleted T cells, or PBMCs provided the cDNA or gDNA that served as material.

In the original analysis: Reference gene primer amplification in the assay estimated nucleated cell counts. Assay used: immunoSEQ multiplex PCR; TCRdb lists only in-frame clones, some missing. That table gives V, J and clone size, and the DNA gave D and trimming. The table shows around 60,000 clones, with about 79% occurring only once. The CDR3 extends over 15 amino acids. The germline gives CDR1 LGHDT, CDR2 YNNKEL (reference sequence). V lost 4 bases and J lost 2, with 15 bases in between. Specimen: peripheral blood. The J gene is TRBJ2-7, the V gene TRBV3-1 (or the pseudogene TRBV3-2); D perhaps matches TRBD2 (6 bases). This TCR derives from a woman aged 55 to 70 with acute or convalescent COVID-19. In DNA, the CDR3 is TGTGCCAGCAGCCCATCTAGCGTCTTAACCTACGAGCAGTACTTC. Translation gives CASSPSSVLTYEQYF.